The sequence of this T cell receptor beta chain was determined in a study of blood T cell repertoires in COVID-19 (TCRdb year 2020). For the wider study: Samples covering the acute and convalescent phases of COVID-19 were provided by collaborators in the United States, Italy and Spain. Nearly every sample came with metadata listing a de-identified subject ID, COVID-19 status, age in years and sex. The repertoires were made available in a free public database intended to serve as a resource for research on the immune response to SARS-CoV-2. Where available, HLA class I and class II types were taken from metadata supplied by the sample provider and were not determined by assay-based typing. Samples came from the ongoing ImmuneRACE study (first 160 participants) plus 1,254 subjects from 6 global collaborators. The material from the prospective study consisted of cDNA or gDNA derived from T cells, B-cell-depleted T cells, or PBMCs. The dataset comprised deeply sampled blood TCRbeta repertoires from subjects exposed to, actively infected with, or recovered from COVID-19. General study outcomes and caveats: The quantity of clinical and demographic metadata differed by source and by participant and was supplied without curation.

At one collaborating source in Seattle, patients were enrolled during active infection and were followed longitudinally through the course of disease. The collaborating institutions used their own protocols to collect whole blood in K2EDTA tubes. For TCRbeta analysis, collaborators shipped samples as frozen whole blood, isolated PBMCs, or DNA extracted from either of those sample types. As concerns this clone: What antigen it recognizes has not been identified. No qualities accompany the bases; no much larger clone lies one base away.

From the cysteine up to the phenylalanine, the CDR3 has a length of 14 residues. Just CDR3 DNA is preserved here, 42 bases in frame from base 1. The germline V gene (reference sequence) gives CDR1 as PRHDT and CDR2 as FYEKMQ. V and J are trimmed by 5 bases and 4 bases, and the gene matches miss 5 bases of the junction. The immunoSEQ Assay, a bias-controlled multiplex PCR, was used to amplify TCRbeta CDR3 regions from genomic DNA. Processing in the source paper ran as follows. The number of nucleated cells in each sample was estimated by amplification of reference gene primers within the assay. To quantify the absolute abundance of each unique TCRbeta CDR3 rearrangement, sequence reads were collapsed and filtered. Productive Simpson clonality was computed per sample as the square root of Simpson's diversity index over productive rearrangements. TCRdb took this table from immuneACCESS and kept in-frame rearrangements with V and J called. Such tables lack part of the clones; where checked against another copy, unresolved V genes explain under half of the gap, and the rest is unexplained. That table furnishes V, J and clone size, whereas the DNA furnished D and trimming. A total of about 300,000 clones appear in this sample, less than 85% of them only once. The top ten constitute more than 1.4% of the sample.

The V and J segments used are TRBV13 and TRBJ2-1; 7 middle bases align to TRBD1. The sequence was obtained from a human donor with COVID-19, enrolled during active disease. The donor label of this sample is uncertain. Sequencing used peripheral blood. CDR3 reads: CASSRRDSYNEQFF. The DNA reads TGTGCCAGCAGCCGCCGGGACAGTTACAATGAGCAGTTCTTC.